These T cell receptor beta chains were read from a single sample in a study of blood T cell repertoires in COVID-19. Profiled with immunoSEQ multiplex PCR; TCRdb holds only in-frame clones, not every one. The sample carries fewer than 350,000 clones, around 85% recorded once. The sequenced sample consisted of PBMCs or T cells enriched from blood (not recorded which). Receptors were obtained from a woman under 40 who had been exposed to COVID-19. The CDR3 runs from the conserved cysteine through the conserved F or W. The order of the fields is D gene, J gene, clone size, V gene, CDR3 protein, CDR3 DNA. D genes are given only for firm matches. Size values are once, few and many counts, or a class for expanded clones, and some rows have none.

NA,TRBJ2-3,NA,TRBV11-2,CASNRGGAMDTQYF,TGTGCCAGCAACCGAGGGGGGGCGATGGATACGCAGTATTTT
TRBD1,TRBJ1-3,NA,TRBV29-1,CSARTGGNTIYF,TGCAGCGCAAGGACAGGGGGAAACACCATATATTTT
NA,TRBJ2-7,NA,TRBV3-1/TRBV3-2,CASSRRQVGYEQYF,TGTGCCAGCAGCCGCAGACAGGTGGGCTACGAGCAGTACTTC
NA,TRBJ2-7,NA,TRBV5-1,CASSFTGAVYEQYF,TGCGCCAGCAGCTTCACAGGTGCTGTCTACGAGCAGTACTTC
NA,TRBJ1-3,NA,TRBV29-1,CSVPDWSSGNTIYF,TGCAGCGTCCCCGATTGGAGCTCTGGAAACACCATATATTTT
TRBD1,TRBJ2-5,NA,TRBV5-1,CASSWGQNQETQYF,TGCGCCAGCAGCTGGGGACAGAACCAAGAGACCCAGTACTTC
TRBD2,TRBJ2-1,NA,TRBV30,CAWGSGAYNEQFF,TGTGCCTGGGGTAGCGGGGCCTACAATGAGCAGTTCTTC
TRBD1,TRBJ1-6,NA,TRBV7-3,CASSRQGSGSPLHF,TGTGCCAGCAGCCGACAGGGATCGGGTTCACCCCTCCACTTT
NA,TRBJ1-1,NA,TRBV4-3,CASSQGGGVNTEAFF,TGCGCCAGCAGCCAAGGTGGGGGGGTGAACACTGAAGCTTTCTTT
TRBD2,TRBJ2-7,NA,TRBV6-2/TRBV6-3,CASSQSGRVILEQYF,TGTGCCAGCAGTCAGAGCGGGAGGGTTATCTTGGAGCAGTACTTC
NA,TRBJ2-1,NA,TRBV21-1,CASSKESSLAACYNEQFF,TGTGCCAGCAGCAAAGAATCGAGTCTAGCGGCCTGTTACAATGAGCAGTTCTTC
NA,TRBJ2-7,NA,TRBV9,CASSAERINGEQYF,TGTGCCAGCAGCGCGGAGAGGATAAACGGGGAGCAGTACTTC
NA,TRBJ2-3,NA,TRBV20-1,CSAGLDTQYF,TGCAGTGCGGGGCTTGATACGCAGTATTTT
NA,TRBJ2-1,NA,TRBV7-3,CASSEKERLSYNEQFF,TGTGCCAGCAGCGAAAAGGAGAGACTTTCCTACAATGAGCAGTTCTTC
TRBD1,TRBJ2-5,NA,TRBV7-9,CASSLGQPGQVKETQYF,TGTGCCAGCAGCTTAGGGCAACCGGGACAGGTCAAAGAGACCCAGTACTTC
NA,TRBJ2-3,once,TRBV7-3,CASSRVSTDTQYF,TGTGCCAGCAGTCGAGTGAGCACAGATACGCAGTATTTT
NA,TRBJ1-1,NA,TRBV7-9,CASSSTTLPVENTEAFF,TGTGCCAGCAGCTCCACTACCCTACCGGTCGAGAACACTGAAGCTTTCTTT
NA,TRBJ2-1,NA,TRBV2,CASIRAYNEQFF,TGTGCCAGCATCAGAGCGTACAATGAGCAGTTCTTC
TRBD2,TRBJ2-1,NA,TRBV25-1,CASSDPGTSGNNEQFF,TGTGCCAGCAGTGACCCCGGGACTAGCGGTAACAATGAGCAGTTCTTC
TRBD2,TRBJ2-7,many,TRBV2,CASRVTSGSPYEQYF,TGTGCCAGCAGGGTTACTAGCGGGAGTCCTTACGAGCAGTACTTC
NA,TRBJ1-5,NA,TRBV2,CASIRDSNQPQHF,TGTGCCAGCATCAGGGATAGCAATCAGCCCCAGCATTTT
NA,TRBJ2-3,NA,TRBV4-2,CASSQAWGQTGTDTQYF,TGTGCCAGCAGCCAAGCCTGGGGGCAAACTGGCACAGATACGCAGTATTTT
TRBD1,TRBJ1-1,NA,TRBV6-2/TRBV6-3,CASSWDREMITEAFF,TGTGCCAGCAGTTGGGACAGGGAAATGATCACTGAAGCTTTCTTT
NA,TRBJ1-5,NA,TRBV6-5,CASSVDRLGNQPQHF,TGTGCCAGCAGCGTTGACAGGTTGGGCAATCAGCCCCAGCATTTT
NA,TRBJ1-2,NA,TRBV7-2,CASSLARLDYGYTF,TGTGCCAGCAGCTTAGCGAGATTGGACTATGGCTACACCTTC
TRBD2,TRBJ2-1,NA,TRBV6-5,CASQAGGPLNEQFF,TGTGCCAGCCAGGCGGGAGGGCCGCTCAATGAGCAGTTCTTC
NA,TRBJ1-3,NA,TRBV7-9,CASRQDGEDGNTIYF,TGTGCCAGCAGACAGGACGGGGAGGATGGGAACACCATATATTTT
NA,TRBJ2-5,NA,TRBV14,CASSPPGAETQYF,TGTGCCAGCAGCCCACCAGGGGCCGAGACCCAGTACTTC
TRBD2,TRBJ2-2,NA,TRBV14,CASSPRLAGGPGELFF,TGTGCCAGCAGCCCCCGACTAGCGGGAGGGCCCGGGGAGCTGTTTTTT
NA,TRBJ1-1,NA,TRBV3-1/TRBV3-2,CASRGTLRNTEAFF,TGTGCCAGCAGGGGGACATTGAGGAACACTGAAGCTTTCTTT
NA,TRBJ1-5,few,TRBV7-2,CASSLGFVQVGQPQHF,TGTGCCAGCAGCTTAGGGTTCGTTCAGGTCGGACAGCCCCAGCATTTT
NA,TRBJ1-1,NA,TRBV28,CASNGDLRVDDTEAFF,TGTGCCAGCAATGGGGACTTGAGAGTTGATGACACTGAAGCTTTCTTT
NA,TRBJ2-1,NA,TRBV7-7,CASSLGVKGAYNEQFF,TGTGCTAGCAGCTTAGGGGTCAAGGGGGCCTACAATGAGCAGTTCTTC
TRBD1,TRBJ2-1,NA,TRBV15,CATSMSPSGTGAYNEQFF,TGTGCCACCAGCATGAGCCCCTCCGGGACAGGGGCTTACAATGAGCAGTTCTTC
NA,TRBJ1-4,few,TRBV30,CAWSGQASGNEKLFF,TGTGCCTGGAGTGGGCAGGCCAGTGGGAATGAAAAACTGTTTTTT
TRBD2,TRBJ2-7,NA,TRBV4-2,CASSPLSGTHEQYF,TGTGCCAGCAGCCCACTTAGCGGGACCCACGAGCAGTACTTC
TRBD1,TRBJ1-5,NA,TRBV28,CASSPPGGLNQPQHF,TGTGCCAGCAGTCCCCCAGGGGGCCTCAATCAGCCCCAGCATTTT
NA,TRBJ2-1,NA,TRBV2,CASSEARGLGYNEQFF,TGTGCCAGCAGTGAAGCGCGGGGATTGGGGTACAATGAGCAGTTCTTC
NA,TRBJ1-6,NA,TRBV7-2,CASSLGPGGYNSPLHF,TGTGCCAGCAGCTTAGGCCCGGGAGGGTATAATTCACCCCTCCACTTT
TRBD1,TRBJ2-7,NA,TRBV15,CATSRVAGTGDDEQYF,TGTGCCACCAGCAGAGTAGCCGGGACAGGGGACGACGAGCAGTACTTC
TRBD2,TRBJ2-3,NA,TRBV9,CASSSRGGGGTDTQYF,TGTGCCAGCAGCTCTCGGGGCGGGGGGGGCACAGATACGCAGTATTTT
NA,TRBJ2-5,NA,TRBV9,CASSVEGGVGETQYF,TGTGCCAGCAGCGTAGAAGGGGGTGTCGGGGAGACCCAGTACTTC
TRBD1,TRBJ1-2,once,TRBV4-1,CASSIGTGEGGYTF,TGCGCCAGCAGCATCGGGACAGGGGAGGGTGGCTACACCTTC
NA,TRBJ1-5,NA,TRBV28,CASSLMGGNNQPQHF,TGTGCCAGCAGTTTGATGGGGGGTAACAATCAGCCCCAGCATTTT
NA,TRBJ2-2,once,TRBV28,CASSLGQGNTGELFF,TGTGCCAGCAGTTTAGGTCAGGGGAACACCGGGGAGCTGTTTTTT
NA,TRBJ2-3,NA,TRBV7-6,CASSLGLLGTDTQYF,TGTGCCAGCAGCCTTGGACTATTGGGCACAGATACGCAGTATTTT
NA,TRBJ1-5,NA,TRBV30,CAWSRAGAFFLNQPQHF,TGTGCCTGGAGTCGGGCGGGGGCTTTCTTTTTGAATCAGCCCCAGCATTTT
TRBD1,TRBJ2-7,NA,TRBV5-4,CASSSGQGDEQYF,TGTGCCAGCAGCTCCGGACAGGGCGACGAGCAGTACTTC
TRBD1,TRBJ2-2,NA,TRBV7-6,CASNPRTGGNGELFF,TGTGCCAGCAACCCTCGGACAGGGGGTAACGGGGAGCTGTTTTTT
NA,TRBJ2-7,NA,TRBV19,CASSQGHGYEQYF,TGTGCCAGTAGTCAGGGACACGGATACGAGCAGTACTTC
NA,TRBJ1-1,NA,TRBV7-9,CASSPTLENTEAFF,TGTGCCAGCAGCCCCACTTTAGAGAACACTGAAGCTTTCTTT
TRBD1,TRBJ2-2,once,TRBV5-6,CASSIDRGRLGGELFF,TGTGCCAGCAGCATAGACAGGGGGCGCCTGGGCGGGGAGCTGTTTTTT
TRBD2,TRBJ2-1,NA,TRBV3-1/TRBV3-2,CASSQVKSLAGLNEQFF,TGTGCCAGCAGCCAAGTTAAGTCCCTAGCGGGTCTCAATGAGCAGTTCTTC
TRBD1,TRBJ1-5,NA,TRBV28,CATTTVRTGAYQPQHF,TGTGCCACGACGACAGTGAGGACAGGGGCTTATCAGCCCCAGCATTTT
NA,TRBJ1-1,NA,TRBV7-9,CASSLGGAFDTEAFF,TGTGCCAGCAGCTTGGGTGGGGCGTTCGACACTGAAGCTTTCTTT